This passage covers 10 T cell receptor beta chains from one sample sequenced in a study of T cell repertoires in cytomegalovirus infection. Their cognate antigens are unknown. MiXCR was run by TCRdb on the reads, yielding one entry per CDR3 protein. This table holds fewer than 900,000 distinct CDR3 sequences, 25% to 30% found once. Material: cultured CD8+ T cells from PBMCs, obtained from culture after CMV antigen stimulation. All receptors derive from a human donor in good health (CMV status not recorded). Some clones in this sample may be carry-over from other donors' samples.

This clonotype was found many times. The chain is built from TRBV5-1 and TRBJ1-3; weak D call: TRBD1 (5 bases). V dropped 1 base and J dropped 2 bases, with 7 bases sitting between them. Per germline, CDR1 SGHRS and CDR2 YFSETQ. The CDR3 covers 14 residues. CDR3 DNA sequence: TGCGCCAGCAGCTTGTGGGGGACTGGAAACACCATATATTTT. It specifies CASSLWGTGNTIYF.

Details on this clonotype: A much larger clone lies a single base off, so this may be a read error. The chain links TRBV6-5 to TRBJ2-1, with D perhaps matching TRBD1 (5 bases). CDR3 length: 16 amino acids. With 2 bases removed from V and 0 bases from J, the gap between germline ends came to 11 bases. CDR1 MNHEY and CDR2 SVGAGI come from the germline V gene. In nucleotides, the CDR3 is TGTGCCAGCAGTTACGATGGGGCGAGCTCCTACAATGAGCAGTTCTTC. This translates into CASSYDGASSYNEQFF.

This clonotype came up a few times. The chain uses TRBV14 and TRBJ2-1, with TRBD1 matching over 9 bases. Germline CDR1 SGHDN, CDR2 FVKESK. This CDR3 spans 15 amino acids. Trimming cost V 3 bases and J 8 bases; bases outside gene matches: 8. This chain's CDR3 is CASSHRDRVGDEQFF. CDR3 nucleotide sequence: TGTGCCAGCAGCCACCGGGACAGGGTTGGAGATGAGCAGTTCTTC.

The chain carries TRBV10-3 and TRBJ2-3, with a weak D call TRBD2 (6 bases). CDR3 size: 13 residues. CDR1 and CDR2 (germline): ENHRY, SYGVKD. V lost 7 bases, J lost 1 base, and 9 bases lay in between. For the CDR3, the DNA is TGTGCCATCACTAGCGATGGCACAGATACGCAGTATTTT. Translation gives CAITSDGTDTQYF.

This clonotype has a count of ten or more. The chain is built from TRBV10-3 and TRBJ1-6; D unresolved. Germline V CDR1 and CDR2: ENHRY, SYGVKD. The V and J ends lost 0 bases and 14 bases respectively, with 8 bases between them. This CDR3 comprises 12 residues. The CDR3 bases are TGTGCCATCAGTGAGTCCGAGAACACCCTCCACTTT. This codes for CAISESENTLHF.

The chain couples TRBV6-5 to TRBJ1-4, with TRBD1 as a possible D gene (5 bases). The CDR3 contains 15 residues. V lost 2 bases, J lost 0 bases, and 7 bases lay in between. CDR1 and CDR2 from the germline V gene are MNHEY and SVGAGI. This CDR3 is CASSYTGPTNEKLFF. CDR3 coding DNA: TGTGCCAGCAGTTACACAGGCCCAACTAATGAAAAACTGTTTTTT.

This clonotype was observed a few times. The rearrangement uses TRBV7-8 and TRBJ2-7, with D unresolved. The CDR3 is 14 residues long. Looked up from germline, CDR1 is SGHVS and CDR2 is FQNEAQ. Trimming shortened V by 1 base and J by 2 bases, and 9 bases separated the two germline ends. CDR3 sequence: CASSLVTFAYEQYF. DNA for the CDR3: TGTGCCAGCAGCTTAGTGACCTTTGCCTACGAGCAGTACTTC.

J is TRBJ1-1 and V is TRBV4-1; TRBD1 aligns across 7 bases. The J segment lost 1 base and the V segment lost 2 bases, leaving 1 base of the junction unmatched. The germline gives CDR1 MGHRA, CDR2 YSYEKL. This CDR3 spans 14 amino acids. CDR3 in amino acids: CASSQNRGNTEAFF. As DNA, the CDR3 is TGCGCCAGCAGCCAAAACAGGGGGAACACTGAAGCTTTCTTT.

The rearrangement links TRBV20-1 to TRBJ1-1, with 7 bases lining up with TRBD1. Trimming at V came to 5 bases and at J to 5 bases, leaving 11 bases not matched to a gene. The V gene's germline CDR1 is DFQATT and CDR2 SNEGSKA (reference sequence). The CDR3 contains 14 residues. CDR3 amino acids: CSAYRQGYVTEAFF. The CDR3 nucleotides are TGCAGTGCTTATAGACAGGGCTACGTAACTGAAGCTTTCTTT.

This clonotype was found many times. The CDR3 spells CASSNKLWTEAFF. CDR3 nucleotides: TGTGCCAGCAGCAATAAGTTATGGACTGAAGCTTTCTTT. The chain employs TRBV7-2 and TRBJ1-1; D gene unclear. This CDR3 spans 13 amino acids. In germline, CDR1 is SGHTA, CDR2 FQGNSA. Trimming left V 5 bases short and J 5 bases short, with 12 bases between.